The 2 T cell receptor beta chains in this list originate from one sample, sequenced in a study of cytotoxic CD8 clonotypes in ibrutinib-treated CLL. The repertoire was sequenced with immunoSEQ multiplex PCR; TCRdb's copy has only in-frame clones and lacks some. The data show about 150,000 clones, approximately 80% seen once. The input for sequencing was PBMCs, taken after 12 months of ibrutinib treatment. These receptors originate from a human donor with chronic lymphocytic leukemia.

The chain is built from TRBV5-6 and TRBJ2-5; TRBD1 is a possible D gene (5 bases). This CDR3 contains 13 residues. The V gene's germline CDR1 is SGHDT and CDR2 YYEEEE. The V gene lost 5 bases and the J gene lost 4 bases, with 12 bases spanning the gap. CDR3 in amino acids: CASSQGPPETQYF. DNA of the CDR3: TGTGCCAGCAGTCAGGGTCCCCCAGAGACCCAGTACTTC.

The CDR3 DNA follows: TGTGCCAGCAGTGGCCCAGGATGGACTAATGAAAAACTGTTTTTT. It specifies CASSGPGWTNEKLFF. The chain links TRBV7-9 to TRBJ1-4, with unresolved D. The CDR3 has 15 amino acids. Germline V CDR1 and CDR2: SEHNR, FQNEAQ (reference sequence). Deletions cut 6 bases from V and 2 bases from J, with 13 bases between. Full variable domain (rest looked up from reference TRBV7-9 and TRBJ1-4): DTGVSQNPRHKITKRGQNVTFRCDPISEHNRLYWYRQTLGQGPEFLTYFQNEAQLEKSRLLSDRFSAERPKGSFSTLEIQRTEQGDSAMYLCASSGPGWTNEKLFFGSGTQLSVL.